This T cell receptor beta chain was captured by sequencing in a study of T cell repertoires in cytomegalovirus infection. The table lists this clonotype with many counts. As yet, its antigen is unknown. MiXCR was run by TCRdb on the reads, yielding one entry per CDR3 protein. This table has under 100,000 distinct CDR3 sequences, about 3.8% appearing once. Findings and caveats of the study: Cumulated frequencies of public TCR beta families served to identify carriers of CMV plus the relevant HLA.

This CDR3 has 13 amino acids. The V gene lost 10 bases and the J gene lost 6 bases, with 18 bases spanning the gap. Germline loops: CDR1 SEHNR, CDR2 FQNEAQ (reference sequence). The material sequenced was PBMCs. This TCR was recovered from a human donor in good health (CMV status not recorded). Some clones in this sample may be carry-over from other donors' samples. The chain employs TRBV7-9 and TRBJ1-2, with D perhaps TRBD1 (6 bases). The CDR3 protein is CATEGDGDDGYTF. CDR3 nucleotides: TGTGCCACAGAGGGGGATGGAGACGATGGCTACACCTTC. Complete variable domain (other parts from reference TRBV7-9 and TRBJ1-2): DTGVSQNPRHKITKRGQNVTFRCDPISEHNRLYWYRQTLGQGPEFLTYFQNEAQLEKSRLLSDRFSAERPKGSFSTLEIQRTEQGDSAMYLCATEGDGDDGYTFGSGTRLTVV.